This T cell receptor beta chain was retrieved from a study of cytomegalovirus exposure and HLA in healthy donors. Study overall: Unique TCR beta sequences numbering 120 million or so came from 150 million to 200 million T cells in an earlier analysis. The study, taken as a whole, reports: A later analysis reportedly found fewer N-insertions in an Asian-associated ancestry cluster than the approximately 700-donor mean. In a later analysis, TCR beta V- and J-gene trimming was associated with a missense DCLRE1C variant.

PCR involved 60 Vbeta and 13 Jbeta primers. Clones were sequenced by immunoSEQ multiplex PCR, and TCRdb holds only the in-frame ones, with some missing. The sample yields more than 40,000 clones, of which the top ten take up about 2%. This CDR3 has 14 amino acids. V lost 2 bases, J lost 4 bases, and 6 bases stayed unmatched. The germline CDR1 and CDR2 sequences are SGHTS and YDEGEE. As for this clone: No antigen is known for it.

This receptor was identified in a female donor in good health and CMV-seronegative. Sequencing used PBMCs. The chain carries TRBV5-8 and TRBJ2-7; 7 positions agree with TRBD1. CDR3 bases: TGTGCCAGCAGCTTAGACAGGGCCCGTTACGAGCAGTACTTC. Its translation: CASSLDRARYEQYF.